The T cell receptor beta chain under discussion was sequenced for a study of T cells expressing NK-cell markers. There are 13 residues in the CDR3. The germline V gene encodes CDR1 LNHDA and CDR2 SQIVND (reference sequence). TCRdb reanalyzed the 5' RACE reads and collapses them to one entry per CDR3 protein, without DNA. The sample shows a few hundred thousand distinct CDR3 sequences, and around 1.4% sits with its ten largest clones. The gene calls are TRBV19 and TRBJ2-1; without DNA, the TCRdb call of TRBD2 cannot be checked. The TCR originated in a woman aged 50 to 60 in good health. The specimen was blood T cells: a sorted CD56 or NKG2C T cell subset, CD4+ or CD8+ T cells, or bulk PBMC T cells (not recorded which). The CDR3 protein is CASSITWTTEEFF.